This T cell receptor beta chain is from a study of cytomegalovirus exposure and HLA in healthy donors. Assay used: immunoSEQ multiplex PCR; TCRdb lists only in-frame clones, some missing. The table includes approximately 270,000 clones, roughly 90% detected once. Note on this clone: Antigen unknown.

Per germline, CDR1 MGHRA and CDR2 YSYEKL. Trimming at V came to 4 bases and at J to 8 bases, leaving 14 bases not matched to a gene. This CDR3 region has 17 residues. Findings and limits, study-wide: Specificity for CMV antigens was confirmed in vitro for a few of the CMV-associated chains. A list of more than 150 TCR beta chains associated with cytomegalovirus was given. The dataset shows that most TCR sequences were rare, while some public TCRs occurred in many donors.

Input material: PBMCs. This chain uses TRBV4-1 with TRBJ2-2; 9 positions match TRBD2. The sequence was obtained from a woman aged 18-35 years in good health and CMV-seronegative. The CDR3 nucleotides are TGCGCCAGCAGCCGGGATATTAGCGGGGGCCCCTCGGGGGAGCTGTTTTTT. Amino acid sequence: CASSRDISGGPSGELFF.